This T cell receptor (beta chain) was profiled in a study of T cell changes during pregnancy in multiple sclerosis. Generated by immunoSEQ multiplex PCR, the TCRdb table keeps only in-frame clones and is missing some. The sample lists approximately 23,000 clones; 75% to 90% were seen once. The TCR sequence derives from a female donor with multiple sclerosis, enrolled in a pregnancy study. Sequenced material: CD8+ T cells from peripheral blood mononuclear cells, taken in the first trimester of pregnancy.

CDR3 loop: CASSQDPGTGELFF. CDR3 nucleotides: TGCGCCAGCAGCCAAGATCCCGGCACCGGGGAGCTGTTTTTT. The chain combines TRBV4-3 with TRBJ2-2; D remains unclear. The CDR3 totals 14 residues. V was trimmed by 0 bases and J by 4 bases, leaving 6 bases between them. CDR1 and CDR2 from the germline V gene are LGHNA and YSLEER.